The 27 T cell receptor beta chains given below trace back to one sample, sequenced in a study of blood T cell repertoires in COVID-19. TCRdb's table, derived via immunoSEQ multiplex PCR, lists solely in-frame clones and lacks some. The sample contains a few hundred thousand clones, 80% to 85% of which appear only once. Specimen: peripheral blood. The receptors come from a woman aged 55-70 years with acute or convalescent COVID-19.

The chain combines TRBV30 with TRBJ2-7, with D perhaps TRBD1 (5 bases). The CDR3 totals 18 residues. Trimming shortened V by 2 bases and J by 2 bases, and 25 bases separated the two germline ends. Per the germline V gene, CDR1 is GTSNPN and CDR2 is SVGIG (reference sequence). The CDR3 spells CAWSPYPSRQLMPYEQYF. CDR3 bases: TGTGCCTGGAGTCCCTACCCCTCCCGACAGCTGATGCCCTACGAGCAGTACTTC.

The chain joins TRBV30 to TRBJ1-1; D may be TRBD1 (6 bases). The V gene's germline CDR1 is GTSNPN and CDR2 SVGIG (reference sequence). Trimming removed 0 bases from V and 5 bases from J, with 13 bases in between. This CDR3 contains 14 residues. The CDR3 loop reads CAWSVLNQGTEAFF. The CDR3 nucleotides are TGTGCCTGGAGTGTCTTGAACCAGGGGACTGAAGCTTTCTTT.

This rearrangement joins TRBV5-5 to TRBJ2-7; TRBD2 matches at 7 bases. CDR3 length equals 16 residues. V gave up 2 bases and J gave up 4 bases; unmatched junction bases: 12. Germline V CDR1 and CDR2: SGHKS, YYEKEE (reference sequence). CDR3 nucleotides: TGTGCCAGCAGCTTTGGAGAAGTAGCGGGCCTATACGAGCAGTACTTC. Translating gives CASSFGEVAGLYEQYF.

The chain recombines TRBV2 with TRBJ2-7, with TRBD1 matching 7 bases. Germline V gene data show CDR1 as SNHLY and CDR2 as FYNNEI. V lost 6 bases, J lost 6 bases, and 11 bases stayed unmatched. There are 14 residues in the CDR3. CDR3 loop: CASRKGDRVSEQYF. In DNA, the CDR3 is TGTGCCAGCAGGAAGGGCGACAGGGTAAGCGAGCAGTACTTC.

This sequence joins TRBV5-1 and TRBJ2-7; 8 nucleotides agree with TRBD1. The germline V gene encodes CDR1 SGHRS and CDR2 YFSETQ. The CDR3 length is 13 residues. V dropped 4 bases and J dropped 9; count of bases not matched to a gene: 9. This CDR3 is CASSPTGGRWQYF. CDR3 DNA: TGCGCCAGCAGCCCTACAGGGGGAAGGTGGCAGTACTTC.

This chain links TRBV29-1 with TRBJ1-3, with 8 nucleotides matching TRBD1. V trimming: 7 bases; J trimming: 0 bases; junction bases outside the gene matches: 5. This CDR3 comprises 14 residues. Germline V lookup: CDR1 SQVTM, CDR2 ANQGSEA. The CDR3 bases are TGCAGCGCGATAGACAGGGGCTCTGGAAACACCATATATTTT. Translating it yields CSAIDRGSGNTIYF.

This chain's CDR3 is CASRLAPLAGELFF. In nucleotides, the CDR3 is TGTGCCAGCAGGCTCGCCCCTCTAGCCGGGGAGCTGTTTTTT. The V call is TRBV6-5, the J call TRBJ2-2, with no clear D. CDR1 is MNHEY, CDR2 SVGAGI, per germline. This CDR3 contains 14 residues. Trimming left V 6 bases short and J 6 bases short, with 14 bases between.

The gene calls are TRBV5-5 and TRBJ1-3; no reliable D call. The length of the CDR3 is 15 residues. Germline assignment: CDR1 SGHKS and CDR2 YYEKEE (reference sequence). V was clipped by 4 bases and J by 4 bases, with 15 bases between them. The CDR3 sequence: CASSPVGSAGNTIYF. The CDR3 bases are TGTGCCAGCAGCCCGGTCGGGTCAGCCGGAAACACCATATATTTT.

DNA for the CDR3: TGTGCCAGCACCTCCTCCGGTTATTCACCCCTCCACTTT. As protein: CASTSSGYSPLHF. The chain combines TRBV12-3 or TRBV12-4 with TRBJ1-6; D is undetermined. The CDR3 runs to 13 residues. Trimming pared 7 bases from V and 8 bases from J, leaving 12 bases between.

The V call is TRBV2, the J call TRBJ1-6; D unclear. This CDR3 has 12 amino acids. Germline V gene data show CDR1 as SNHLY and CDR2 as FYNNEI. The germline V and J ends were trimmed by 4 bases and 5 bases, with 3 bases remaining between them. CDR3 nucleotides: TGTGCCAGCAGTGGAGATAATTCACCCCTCCACTTT. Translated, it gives CASSGDNSPLHF.

This chain's CDR3 is CASSQRTGGLTDTQYF. CDR3 bases: TGTGCCAGCTCACAGCGGACAGGGGGCCTCACAGATACGCAGTATTTT. V and J are TRBV18 and TRBJ2-3; 11 positions match TRBD1. The CDR3 has 16 residues. Germline V CDR1 and CDR2: KGHSH, LQKENI. The V gene end was trimmed by 4 bases and the J gene end by 2 bases; junction bases not matched to a gene: 5. The variable domain in full, completed from reference TRBV18 and TRBJ2-3, reads NAGVMQNPRHLVRRRGQEARLRCSPMKGHSHVYWYRQLPEEGLKFMVYLQKENIIDESGMPKERFSAEFPKEGPSILRIQQVVRGDSAAYFCASSQRTGGLTDTQYFGPGTRLTVL.

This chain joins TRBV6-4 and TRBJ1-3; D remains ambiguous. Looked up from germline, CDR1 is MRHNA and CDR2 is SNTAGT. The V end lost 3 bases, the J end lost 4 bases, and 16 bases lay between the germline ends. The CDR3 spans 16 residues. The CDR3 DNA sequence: TGTGCCAGCAGTGAATCGAGGAGTTCAACAGGAAACACCATATATTTT. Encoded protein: CASSESRSSTGNTIYF.

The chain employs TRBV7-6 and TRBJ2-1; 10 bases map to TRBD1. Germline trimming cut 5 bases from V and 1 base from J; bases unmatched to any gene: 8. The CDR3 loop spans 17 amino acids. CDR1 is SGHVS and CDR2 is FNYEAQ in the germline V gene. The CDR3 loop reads CASSRTGQGISYNEQFF. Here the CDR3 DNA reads TGTGCCAGCAGCCGAACGGGACAGGGGATATCCTACAATGAGCAGTTCTTC. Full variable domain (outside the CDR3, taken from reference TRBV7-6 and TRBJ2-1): GAGVSQSPRYKVTKRGQDVALRCDPISGHVSLYWYRQALGQGPEFLTYFNYEAQQDKSGLPNDRFSAERPEGSISTLTIQRTEQRDSAMYRCASSRTGQGISYNEQFFGPGTRLTVL.

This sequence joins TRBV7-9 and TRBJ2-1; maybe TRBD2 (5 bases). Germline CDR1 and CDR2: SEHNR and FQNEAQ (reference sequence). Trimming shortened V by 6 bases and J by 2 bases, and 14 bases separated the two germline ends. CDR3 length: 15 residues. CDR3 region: CASRFRGSTYNEQFF. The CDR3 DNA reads TGTGCCAGCAGGTTCCGGGGTTCAACCTACAATGAGCAGTTCTTC.

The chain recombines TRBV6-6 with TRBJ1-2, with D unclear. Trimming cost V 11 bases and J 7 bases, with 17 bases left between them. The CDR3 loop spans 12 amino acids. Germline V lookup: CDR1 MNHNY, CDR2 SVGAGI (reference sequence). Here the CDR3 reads CAATGETAGYTF. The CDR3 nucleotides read TGTGCCGCAACCGGGGAAACAGCTGGCTACACCTTC.

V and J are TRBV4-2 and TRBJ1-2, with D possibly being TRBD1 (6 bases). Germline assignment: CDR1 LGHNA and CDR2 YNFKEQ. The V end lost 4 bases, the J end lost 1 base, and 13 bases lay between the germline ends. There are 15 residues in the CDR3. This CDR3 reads CASSPPGTINYGYTF. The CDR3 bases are TGTGCCAGCAGCCCACCCGGGACAATTAACTATGGCTACACCTTC.

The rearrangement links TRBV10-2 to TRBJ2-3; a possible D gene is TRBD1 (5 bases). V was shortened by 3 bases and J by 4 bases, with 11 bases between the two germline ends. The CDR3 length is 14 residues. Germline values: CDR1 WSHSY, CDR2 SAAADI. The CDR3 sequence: CASSDGARSDTQYF. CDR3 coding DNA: TGCGCCAGCAGTGATGGGGCCCGATCAGATACGCAGTATTTT.

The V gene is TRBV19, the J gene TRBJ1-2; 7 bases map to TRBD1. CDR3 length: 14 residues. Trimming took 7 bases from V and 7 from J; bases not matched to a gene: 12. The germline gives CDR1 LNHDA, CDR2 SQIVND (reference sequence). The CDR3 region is CASKGNDRVSGYTF. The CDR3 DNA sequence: TGTGCCAGTAAGGGTAACGACAGGGTTTCTGGCTACACCTTC.

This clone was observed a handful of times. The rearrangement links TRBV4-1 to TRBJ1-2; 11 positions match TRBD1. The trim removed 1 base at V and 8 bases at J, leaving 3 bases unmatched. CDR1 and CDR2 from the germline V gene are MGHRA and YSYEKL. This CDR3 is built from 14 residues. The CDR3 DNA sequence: TGCGCCAGCAGCCAAGGGACAGGGGGCGGCGGCTACACCTTC. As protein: CASSQGTGGGGYTF.

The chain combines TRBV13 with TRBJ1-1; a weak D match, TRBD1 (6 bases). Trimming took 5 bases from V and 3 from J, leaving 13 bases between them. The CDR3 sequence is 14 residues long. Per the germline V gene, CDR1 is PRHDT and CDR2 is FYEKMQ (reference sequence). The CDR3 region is CASSATGQYTEAFF. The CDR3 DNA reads TGTGCCAGCAGCGCGACCGGACAGTACACTGAAGCTTTCTTT. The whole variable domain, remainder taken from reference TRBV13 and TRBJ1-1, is AAGVIQSPRHLIKEKRETATLKCYPIPRHDTVYWYQQGPGQDPQFLISFYEKMQSDKGSIPDRFSAQQFSDYHSELNMSSLELGDSALYFCASSATGQYTEAFFGQGTRLTVV.

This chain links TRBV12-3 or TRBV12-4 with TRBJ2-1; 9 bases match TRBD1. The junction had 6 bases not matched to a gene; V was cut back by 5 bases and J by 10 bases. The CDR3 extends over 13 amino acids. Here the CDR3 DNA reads TGTGCCAGCAGTGTACAGGGGGCCAAAGAGCAGTTCTTC. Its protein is CASSVQGAKEQFF.

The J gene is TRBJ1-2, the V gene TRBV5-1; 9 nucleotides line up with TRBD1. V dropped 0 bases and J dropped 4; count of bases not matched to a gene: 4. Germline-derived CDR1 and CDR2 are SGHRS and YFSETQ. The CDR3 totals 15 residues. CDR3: CASSLVTGGPYGYTF. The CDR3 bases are TGCGCCAGCAGCTTGGTGACAGGGGGTCCCTATGGCTACACCTTC.

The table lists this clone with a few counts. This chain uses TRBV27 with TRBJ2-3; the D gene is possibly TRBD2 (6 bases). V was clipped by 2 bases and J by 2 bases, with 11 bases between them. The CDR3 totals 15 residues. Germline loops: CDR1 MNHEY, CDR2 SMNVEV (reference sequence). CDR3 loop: CASSLGGTLTDTQYF. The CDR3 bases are TGTGCCAGCAGTTTAGGGGGGACTCTCACAGATACGCAGTATTTT.

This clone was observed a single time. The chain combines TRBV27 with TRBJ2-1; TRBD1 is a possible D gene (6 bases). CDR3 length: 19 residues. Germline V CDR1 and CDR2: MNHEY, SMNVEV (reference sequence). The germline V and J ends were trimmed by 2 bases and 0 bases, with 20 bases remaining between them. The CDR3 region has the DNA TGTGCCAGCAGTTTAGACCGTATCCGGGACAAGGGCTCCTACAATGAGCAGTTCTTC. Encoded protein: CASSLDRIRDKGSYNEQFF.

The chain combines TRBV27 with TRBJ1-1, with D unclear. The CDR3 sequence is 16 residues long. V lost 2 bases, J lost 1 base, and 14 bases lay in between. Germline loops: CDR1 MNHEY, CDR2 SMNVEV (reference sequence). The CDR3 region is CASSLTRGRPNTEAFF. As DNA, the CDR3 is TGTGCCAGCAGTTTAACGCGGGGAAGGCCGAACACTGAAGCTTTCTTT.

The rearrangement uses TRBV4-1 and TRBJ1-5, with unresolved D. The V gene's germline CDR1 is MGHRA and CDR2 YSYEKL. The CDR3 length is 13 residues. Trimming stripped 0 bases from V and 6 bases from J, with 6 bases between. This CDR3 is CASSQDSSQPQHF. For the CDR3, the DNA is TGCGCCAGCAGCCAAGATTCCAGTCAGCCCCAGCATTTT.

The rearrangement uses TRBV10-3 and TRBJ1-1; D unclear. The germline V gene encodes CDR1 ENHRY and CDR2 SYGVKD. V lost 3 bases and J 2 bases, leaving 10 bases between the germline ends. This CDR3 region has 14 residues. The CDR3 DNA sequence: TGTGCCATCAGTGACCCCGGAGTTAACACTGAAGCTTTCTTT. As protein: CAISDPGVNTEAFF.